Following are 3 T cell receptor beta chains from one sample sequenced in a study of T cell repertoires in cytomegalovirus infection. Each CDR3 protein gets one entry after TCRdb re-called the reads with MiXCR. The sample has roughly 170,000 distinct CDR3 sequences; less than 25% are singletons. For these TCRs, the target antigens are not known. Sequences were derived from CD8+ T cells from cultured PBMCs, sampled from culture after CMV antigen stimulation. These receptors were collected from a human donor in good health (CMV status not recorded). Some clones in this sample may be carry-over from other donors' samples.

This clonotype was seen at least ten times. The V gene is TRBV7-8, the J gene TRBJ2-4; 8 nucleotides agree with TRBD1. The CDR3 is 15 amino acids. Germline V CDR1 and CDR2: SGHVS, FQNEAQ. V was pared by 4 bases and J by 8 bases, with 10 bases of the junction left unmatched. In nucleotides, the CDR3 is TGTGCCAGCAGCTCCACACCGGACAGGGACCACATTCAGTACTTC. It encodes CASSSTPDRDHIQYF.

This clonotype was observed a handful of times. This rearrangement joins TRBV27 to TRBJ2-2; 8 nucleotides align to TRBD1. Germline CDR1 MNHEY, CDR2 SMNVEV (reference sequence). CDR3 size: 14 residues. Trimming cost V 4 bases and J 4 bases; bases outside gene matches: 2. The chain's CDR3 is CASSSTGGTGELFF. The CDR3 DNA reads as TGTGCCAGCAGTTCAACAGGGGGCACCGGGGAGCTGTTTTTT.

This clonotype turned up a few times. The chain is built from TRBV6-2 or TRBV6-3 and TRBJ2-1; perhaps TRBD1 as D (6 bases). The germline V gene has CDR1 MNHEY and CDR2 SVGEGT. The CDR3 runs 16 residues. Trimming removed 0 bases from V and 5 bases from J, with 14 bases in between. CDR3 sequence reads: CASSYSHTGYDNEQFF. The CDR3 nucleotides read TGTGCCAGCAGTTACTCACATACAGGGTACGACAATGAGCAGTTCTTC.